The 25 T cell receptor beta chains below were found in one sample sequenced in a study of shared clonotypes between healthy human individuals. Assay: immunoSEQ multiplex PCR; the TCRdb copy retains only in-frame clones and omits some. This table has roughly 2,300,000 clones, around 93% appearing once. Sequencing was done on a sample of naive CD4+ T cells from PBMCs. Subset: CD45RA+ positively selected. These receptors were taken from a man aged 18 to 30 in good health. Some clones in this sample may be carry-over from other donors' samples.

The chain uses TRBV28 and TRBJ2-7, with TRBD1 identical over 9 bases. Losses at the gene ends were 6 bases for V and 0 bases for J; bases not matched to a gene: 6. The CDR3 runs 15 residues. Germline lookup yields CDR1 MDHEN and CDR2 SYDVKM. CDR3 sequence: CASSTRDRASYEQYF. The CDR3 region has the DNA TGTGCCAGCAGCACCCGGGACAGGGCCTCCTACGAGCAGTACTTC.

V usage is TRBV2 and J usage is TRBJ2-1, with 16 bases identical to TRBD2. There are 19 residues in the CDR3. Germline V gene sequence: CDR1 SNHLY, CDR2 FYNNEI. Unmatched junction bases numbered 8, after V lost 4 bases and J lost 2 bases. The chain's CDR3 is CASSAGTSGRVRAYNEQFF. The CDR3 DNA sequence: TGTGCCAGCAGTGCCGGGACTAGCGGGAGGGTCCGAGCCTACAATGAGCAGTTCTTC.

The genes are TRBV28 and TRBJ2-1; 9 positions match TRBD2. Germline CDR1 is MDHEN and CDR2 is SYDVKM. The CDR3 consists of 18 residues. V lost 8 bases and J lost 3; bases outside the gene matches: 17. CDR3 in DNA: TGTGCCAGCTTGGGTCGGGGGACTAGCAAAAAAGGCTACAATGAGCAGTTCTTC. Its translation: CASLGRGTSKKGYNEQFF.

The count of this clone is one. This sequence joins TRBV5-1 and TRBJ2-7, with 10 positions matching TRBD1. Germline CDR1 reads SGHRS; CDR2 reads YFSETQ. The CDR3 extends over 14 amino acids. J was trimmed by 3 bases and V by 6 bases; bases with no gene match: 6. The CDR3 sequence: CASKETGGGYEQYF. Here the CDR3 DNA reads TGCGCCAGCAAGGAGACAGGGGGCGGCTACGAGCAGTACTTC.

This clone was seen once. CDR3 nucleotides: TGCGCCAGCAGCCAAGATACAGGACAGGGGGCGCAGGCCTACGAGCAGTACTTC. This translates into CASSQDTGQGAQAYEQYF. V gene TRBV4-3 combines with J gene TRBJ2-7; 11 bases are a match to TRBD1. CDR1 is LGHNA, CDR2 YSLEER, per germline. V lost 0 bases to trimming and J lost 2 bases; unmatched junction nucleotides: 9. The CDR3 totals 18 residues.

The table lists this clone with a few counts. The V call is TRBV4-2, the J call TRBJ1-1; perhaps TRBD1 as D (5 bases). Germline values: CDR1 LGHNA, CDR2 YNFKEQ. This CDR3 is built from 15 residues. Trimming cost V 4 bases and J 5 bases, with 17 bases left between them. In DNA, the CDR3 is TGTGCCAGCAGCCGCGGGGGGAGGGGTTGGACTGAAGCTTTCTTT. Translated, it gives CASSRGGRGWTEAFF.

This chain links TRBV2 with TRBJ2-4; tentative D call: TRBD2 (6 bases). The germline gives CDR1 SNHLY, CDR2 FYNNEI. V lost 7 bases and J 0 bases, leaving 10 bases between the germline ends. The CDR3 spans 14 residues. CDR3: CASMEGLAKNIQYF. The CDR3 DNA is TGTGCCAGCATGGAGGGGTTAGCCAAAAACATTCAGTACTTC.

This clone was observed once. The rearrangement links TRBV19 to TRBJ2-1, with 10 bases aligning to TRBD1. This CDR3 has 13 amino acids. Germline CDR1 and CDR2: LNHDA and SQIVND (reference sequence). V was clipped by 10 bases and J by 7 bases; unmatched bases: 7. CDR3 loop: CATRQGARNEQFF. CDR3 coding DNA: TGTGCCACCAGACAGGGGGCGCGTAATGAGCAGTTCTTC.

This chain connects TRBV6-5 to TRBJ1-2; D remains ambiguous. Germline V lookup: CDR1 MNHEY, CDR2 SVGAGI. The CDR3 has 15 residues. V was cut by 0 bases and J by 4 bases, with 12 bases left in between. The CDR3 loop reads CASSYSAGGPYGYTF. CDR3 nucleotide sequence: TGTGCCAGCAGTTACTCGGCAGGCGGGCCCTATGGCTACACCTTC.

The chain joins TRBV18 to TRBJ1-2; D is perhaps TRBD1 (5 bases). This CDR3 region has 14 residues. From germline, CDR1 is KGHSH and CDR2 LQKENI. The V and J ends lost 2 bases and 8 bases respectively, with 15 bases between them. CDR3 nucleotide sequence: TGTGCCAGCTCACCAGGGACCCTAGCCTACGGCTACACCTTC. It yields the protein CASSPGTLAYGYTF.

The rearrangement links TRBV9 to TRBJ1-3, with unresolved D. The CDR3 covers 13 residues. The V gene lost 2 bases and the J gene lost 4 bases, with 7 bases spanning the gap. Per germline, CDR1 SGDLS and CDR2 YYNGEE. The CDR3 sequence: CASSVDHGNTIYF. Here the CDR3 DNA reads TGTGCCAGCAGCGTGGATCACGGAAACACCATATATTTT. Variable domain in full (rest from reference TRBV9 and TRBJ1-3): DSGVTQTPKHLITATGQRVTLRCSPRSGDLSVYWYQQSLDQGLQFLIQYYNGEERAKGNILERFSAQQFPDLHSELNLSSLELGDSALYFCASSVDHGNTIYFGEGSWLTVV.

V usage is TRBV12-5 and J usage is TRBJ1-1, with D perhaps TRBD1 (6 bases). The germline gives CDR1 LGHNT, CDR2 FRNRAP. This CDR3 has 16 residues. The germline V and J ends were trimmed by 7 bases and 6 bases, with 24 bases remaining between them. The CDR3 loop reads CASAPPGPPGVAEAFF. The DNA of the CDR3 is TGTGCTAGTGCCCCGCCCGGCCCCCCAGGGGTGGCTGAAGCTTTCTTT.

The chain combines TRBV5-1 with TRBJ1-2; D possibly corresponds to TRBD1 (5 bases). The length of the CDR3 is 12 residues. Trimming removed 7 bases at V and 3 bases at J, with 10 bases between. Germline values: CDR1 SGHRS, CDR2 YFSETQ. The CDR3 sequence: CASGAFDYGYTF. CDR3 in DNA: TGCGCCAGCGGGGCTTTTGACTATGGCTACACCTTC.

Details on this clone: Other DNA sequences in this sample translate to the same CDR3. J is TRBJ1-4 and V is TRBV28; 7 nucleotides align to TRBD1. The CDR3 consists of 13 residues. Unmatched junction bases numbered 0, after V lost 6 bases and J lost 2 bases. Germline V lookup: CDR1 MDHEN, CDR2 SYDVKM. Here the CDR3 reads CASRTGTNEKLFF. Written as DNA, the CDR3 is TGTGCCAGCAGGACAGGGACTAATGAAAAACTGTTTTTT.

Concerning this clone itself: The sample holds other DNA sequences that translate to the same CDR3. The chain carries TRBV9 and TRBJ2-5; a possible D gene is TRBD2 (5 bases). The CDR3 spans 14 residues. CDR1 and CDR2 from the germline V gene are SGDLS and YYNGEE. Trimming removed 2 bases from V and 0 bases from J, with 8 bases in between. The CDR3 loop is CASSVGGYQETQYF. CDR3 coding DNA: TGTGCCAGCAGCGTCGGCGGGTACCAAGAGACCCAGTACTTC.

The J gene is TRBJ1-2, the V gene TRBV4-2, with D tentatively TRBD1 (6 bases). This CDR3 comprises 18 residues. Germline CDR1 LGHNA, CDR2 YNFKEQ. The V end lost 4 bases, the J end lost 8 bases, and 29 bases lay between the germline ends. The CDR3 DNA reads as TGTGCCAGCAGCCCCTCTGGGGGGGCGCTCGGCCTTAAAGTAGGCTACACCTTC. This codes for CASSPSGGALGLKVGYTF.

The chain combines TRBV7-2 with TRBJ2-2, with D perhaps matching TRBD2 (6 bases). There are 16 residues in the CDR3. With 0 bases removed from V and 6 bases from J, the gap between germline ends came to 14 bases. From germline, CDR1 is SGHTA and CDR2 FQGNSA. CDR3 in DNA: TGTGCCAGCAGCTTAGCCGCTACTAGCTCCCCCGGGGAGCTGTTTTTT. As protein: CASSLAATSSPGELFF.

This clone was counted a single time. This chain connects TRBV25-1 to TRBJ2-5; D uncertain. The germline CDR1 and CDR2 sequences are MGHDK and SYGVNS. Trimming took 3 bases from V and 5 from J, leaving 13 bases between them. The CDR3 is 14 amino acids. For the CDR3, the DNA is TGTGCCAGCAGTGATTGGAACCAGGAGGAGACCCAGTACTTC. It codes for CASSDWNQEETQYF.

As concerns this clone: Other DNA sequences from this sample encode an identical CDR3 as well. The CDR3 is CASSLGTGETQYF. DNA of the CDR3: TGCGCCAGCAGCTTGGGGACGGGGGAGACCCAGTACTTC. The rearrangement joins TRBV5-1 to TRBJ2-5; tentative D call: TRBD2 (5 bases). Trimming removed 0 bases at V and 5 bases at J, with 8 bases between. In germline, CDR1 is SGHRS, CDR2 YFSETQ. This CDR3 has 13 residues.

This chain connects TRBV5-1 to TRBJ2-2; possible D gene TRBD1, 5 bases. Looked up from germline, CDR1 is SGHRS and CDR2 is YFSETQ. This CDR3 has 16 amino acids. Trimming stripped 0 bases from V and 3 bases from J, with 12 bases between. Written as DNA, the CDR3 is TGCGCCAGCAGCTTGGAGGGCAGGGTAGACACCGGGGAGCTGTTTTTT. It translates to CASSLEGRVDTGELFF.

V and J are TRBV5-4 and TRBJ1-1, with D possibly TRBD1 on 5 matching bases. Between the trimmed V and J ends, which lost 1 base and 6 bases, there was a span of 16 bases. The CDR3 is made up of 15 amino acids. Germline V CDR1 and CDR2: SGHNT, YYREEE (reference sequence). The CDR3 spells CASSLWAGSGAEAFF. DNA of the CDR3: TGTGCCAGCAGCTTGTGGGCGGGTTCGGGGGCTGAAGCTTTCTTT.

The rearrangement links TRBV6-5 to TRBJ1-1; D might be TRBD1 (5 bases). Per the germline V gene, CDR1 is MNHEY and CDR2 is SVGAGI. V lost 7 bases to trimming and J lost 5 bases, with 20 bases between them. The CDR3 runs 15 residues. CDR3 in amino acids: CASTTRAGGWTEAFF. CDR3 DNA sequence: TGTGCCAGCACCACGCGGGCCGGGGGATGGACTGAAGCTTTCTTT.

The V and J genes are TRBV18 and TRBJ2-7, with TRBD2 identical over 13 bases. The V gene's germline CDR1 is KGHSH and CDR2 LQKENI. J lost 6 bases, V lost 5 bases, and 4 bases had no gene match. The CDR3 contains 14 residues. The CDR3 DNA sequence: TGTGCCAGCTCAATCGGACTAGCGGGAGCCGAGCAGTACTTC. It is translated as CASSIGLAGAEQYF.

This clone came up once. Other nucleotide sequences from this sample produce the same CDR3. The chain employs TRBV7-3 and TRBJ1-3, with D maybe TRBD1 (5 bases). This CDR3 is built from 14 residues. V lost 2 bases to trimming and J lost 1 base, with 6 bases between them. Germline CDR1 reads SGHTA; CDR2 reads FQGTGA. CDR3 loop: CASSLGGSGNTIYF. The CDR3 bases are TGTGCCAGCAGCTTAGGGGGGTCTGGAAACACCATATATTTT.

V is TRBV5-1 and J is TRBJ1-1; D is ambiguous. Germline-derived CDR1 and CDR2 are SGHRS and YFSETQ. The CDR3 covers 14 residues. V shed 4 bases and J shed 3 bases, with 13 bases lying between them. The CDR3 is CASSLVDGDTEAFF. The CDR3 DNA sequence: TGCGCCAGCAGCCTAGTTGACGGAGACACTGAAGCTTTCTTT.